These 5 T cell receptor beta chains were all obtained from the same sample, sequenced in a study of patients and donors after allogeneic stem cell transplantation. One entry per CDR3 protein results from TCRdb running MiXCR on the RT-PCR reads. This sample has 900,000 to 1,000,000 distinct CDR3 sequences; about a sixth occur once, and the top ten carry 5% to 7.5%. The sequenced sample was blood, either unsorted or a sorted T cell fraction (not recorded which). These receptors came from a human donor who was either an allogeneic HSCT recipient or a stem cell or donor lymphocyte infusion donor (not recorded which). It is not recorded whose cells these are; they may come from a transplant donor.

This chain links TRBV15 with TRBJ1-2; D is possibly TRBD1 (6 bases). V dropped 3 bases and J dropped 7 bases, with 12 bases sitting between them. This CDR3 region has 13 residues. Germline V gives CDR1 LNHNV, CDR2 YYDKDF (reference sequence). The CDR3 is CATSRRGSSGYTF. CDR3 coding DNA: TGTGCCACCAGCAGGAGGGGGAGTAGTGGCTACACCTTC.

V is TRBV10-3 and J is TRBJ2-3; 13 nucleotides line up with TRBD2. This CDR3 has 17 amino acids. V lost 3 bases, J lost 2 bases, and 5 bases stayed unmatched. Germline V gene lookup returns CDR1 ENHRY and CDR2 SYGVKD. The CDR3 region is CAISEPGTSGATDTQYF. The CDR3 nucleotides read TGTGCCATCAGTGAACCCGGGACTAGCGGGGCCACAGATACGCAGTATTTT.

The chain combines TRBV4-2 with TRBJ2-1; 10 bases agree with TRBD2. This CDR3 comprises 16 residues. The V and J ends lost 1 base and 5 bases, in that order; junction bases with no gene match: 5. The germline V gene encodes CDR1 LGHNA and CDR2 YNFKEQ. The CDR3 region is CASSQASGGVNNEQFF. In nucleotides, the CDR3 is TGTGCCAGCAGCCAAGCCAGCGGGGGGGTAAACAATGAGCAGTTCTTC.

This clonotype was found a few times. CDR3 region: CASRQDRGNYGYTF. DNA of the CDR3: TGTGCCAGCAGACAAGACCGGGGTAACTATGGCTACACCTTC. This chain connects TRBV12-3 or TRBV12-4 to TRBJ1-2; D unresolved. The CDR3 is 14 amino acids. V lost 6 bases and J lost 1, with 12 bases in between.

This clonotype was picked up a small number of times. This chain joins TRBV11-1 and TRBJ2-2, with 13 bases matching TRBD2. This CDR3 has 18 amino acids. Germline V CDR1 and CDR2: SGHAT, FQDESV (reference sequence). J lost 2 bases, V lost 5 bases, and 8 bases had no gene match. CDR3 nucleotides: TGTGCCAGCAGCCCCCGACTAGCGGGGGGCTATAACACCGGGGAGCTGTTTTTT. Translation gives CASSPRLAGGYNTGELFF. The variable domain in full, completed from reference TRBV11-1 and TRBJ2-2, reads EAEVAQSPRYKITEKSQAVAFWCDPISGHATLYWYRQILGQGPELLVQFQDESVVDDSQLPKDRFSAERLKGVDSTLKIQPAELGDSAMYLCASSPRLAGGYNTGELFFGEGSRLTVL.